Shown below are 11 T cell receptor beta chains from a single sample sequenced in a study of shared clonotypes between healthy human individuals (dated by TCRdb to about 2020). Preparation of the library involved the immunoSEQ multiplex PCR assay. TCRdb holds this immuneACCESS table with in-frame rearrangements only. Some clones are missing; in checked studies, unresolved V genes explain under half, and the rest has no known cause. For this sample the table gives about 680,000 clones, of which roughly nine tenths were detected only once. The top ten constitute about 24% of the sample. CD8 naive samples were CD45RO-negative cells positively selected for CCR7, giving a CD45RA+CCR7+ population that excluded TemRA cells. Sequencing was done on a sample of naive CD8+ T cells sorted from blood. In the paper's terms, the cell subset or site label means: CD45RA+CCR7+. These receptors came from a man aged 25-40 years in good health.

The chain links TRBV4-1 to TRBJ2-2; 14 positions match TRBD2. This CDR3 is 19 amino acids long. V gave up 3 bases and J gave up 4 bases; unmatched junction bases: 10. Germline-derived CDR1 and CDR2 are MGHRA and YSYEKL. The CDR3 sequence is CASSHGLAGGSEGTGELFF. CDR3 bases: TGCGCCAGCAGCCACGGACTAGCGGGAGGCTCTGAGGGCACCGGGGAGCTGTTTTTT.

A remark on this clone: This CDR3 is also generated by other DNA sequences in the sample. The CDR3 nucleotides are TGTGCCAGCAGCTTAGCCCCCAATGAGCAGTTCTTC. Translated: CASSLAPNEQFF. J is TRBJ2-1 and V is TRBV7-9; D is undetermined. CDR3 size: 12 residues. Between the trimmed V and J ends, which lost 0 bases and 6 bases, there was a span of 3 bases. CDR1 and CDR2 (germline): SEHNR, FQNEAQ (reference sequence).

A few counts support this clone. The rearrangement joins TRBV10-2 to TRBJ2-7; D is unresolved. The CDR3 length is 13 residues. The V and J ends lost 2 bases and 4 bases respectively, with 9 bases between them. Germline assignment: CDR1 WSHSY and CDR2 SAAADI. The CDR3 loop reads CASSETLPYEQYF. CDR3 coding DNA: TGCGCCAGCAGTGAGACCTTACCTTACGAGCAGTACTTC.

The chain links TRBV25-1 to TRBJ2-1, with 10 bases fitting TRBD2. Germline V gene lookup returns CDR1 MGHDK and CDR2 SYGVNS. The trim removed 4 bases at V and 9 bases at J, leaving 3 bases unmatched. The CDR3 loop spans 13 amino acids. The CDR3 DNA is TGTGCCAGCAGTGCACTAGCGGGAAGTGAGCAGTTCTTC. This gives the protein CASSALAGSEQFF.

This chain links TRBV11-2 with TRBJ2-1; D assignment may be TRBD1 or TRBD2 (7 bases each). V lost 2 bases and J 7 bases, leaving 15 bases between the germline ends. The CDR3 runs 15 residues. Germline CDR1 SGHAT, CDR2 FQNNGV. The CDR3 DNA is TGTGCCAGCAGCTTATGGGACAGCGGGAAGAATGAGCAGTTCTTC. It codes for CASSLWDSGKNEQFF.

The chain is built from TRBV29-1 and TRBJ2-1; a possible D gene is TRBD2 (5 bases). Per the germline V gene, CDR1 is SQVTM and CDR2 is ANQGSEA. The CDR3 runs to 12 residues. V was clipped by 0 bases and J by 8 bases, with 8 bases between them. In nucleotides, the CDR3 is TGCAGCGTTGAAGAGGGCGGGTATGAGCAGTTCTTC. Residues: CSVEEGGYEQFF.

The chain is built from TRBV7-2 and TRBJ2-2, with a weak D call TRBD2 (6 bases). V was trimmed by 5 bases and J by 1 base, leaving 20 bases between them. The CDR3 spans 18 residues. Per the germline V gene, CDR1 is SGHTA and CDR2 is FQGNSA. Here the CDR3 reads CASSLGLSGTQNTGELFF. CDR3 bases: TGTGCCAGCAGCCTAGGACTATCAGGAACGCAGAACACCGGGGAGCTGTTTTTT.

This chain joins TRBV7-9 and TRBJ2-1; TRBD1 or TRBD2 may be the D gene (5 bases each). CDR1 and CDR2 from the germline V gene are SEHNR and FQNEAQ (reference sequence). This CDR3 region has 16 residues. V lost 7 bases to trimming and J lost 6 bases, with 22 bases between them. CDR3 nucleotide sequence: TGTGCCAGCACCCAAACTGGACTTTGGGGGATCAATGAGCAGTTCTTC. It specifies CASTQTGLWGINEQFF. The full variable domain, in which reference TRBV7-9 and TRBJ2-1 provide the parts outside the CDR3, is DTGVSQNPRHKITKRGQNVTFRCDPISEHNRLYWYRQTLGQGPEFLTYFQNEAQLEKSRLLSDRFSAERPKGSFSTLEIQRTEQGDSAMYLCASTQTGLWGINEQFFGPGTRLTVL.

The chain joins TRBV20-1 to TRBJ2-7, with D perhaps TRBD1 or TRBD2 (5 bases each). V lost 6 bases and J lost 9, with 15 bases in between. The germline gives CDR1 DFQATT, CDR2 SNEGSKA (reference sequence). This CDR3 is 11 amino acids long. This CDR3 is CSALNRDLQYF. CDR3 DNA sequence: TGCAGTGCCCTAAACCGGGACCTGCAGTACTTC.

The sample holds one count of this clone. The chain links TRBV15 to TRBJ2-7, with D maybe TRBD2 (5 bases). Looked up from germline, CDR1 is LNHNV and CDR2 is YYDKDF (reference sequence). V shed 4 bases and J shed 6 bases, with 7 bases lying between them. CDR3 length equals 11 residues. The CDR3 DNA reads TGTGCCACCAGCATTGGGAGCGAGCAGTACTTC. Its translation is CATSIGSEQYF.

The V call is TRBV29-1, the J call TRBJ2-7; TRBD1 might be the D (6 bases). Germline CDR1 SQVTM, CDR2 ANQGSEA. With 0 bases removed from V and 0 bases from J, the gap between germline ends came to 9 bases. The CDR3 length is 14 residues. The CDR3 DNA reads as TGCAGCGTTGAAGACAGGGACACCTCCTACGAGCAGTACTTC. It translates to CSVEDRDTSYEQYF.